The 24 T cell receptor beta chains below all came from one sample that was sequenced in a study of beta chain features in type 1 diabetes. The study, taken as a whole, reports: Type 1 diabetes patients showed a moderate but significant shortening of TCRB CDR3s in all four CD4+ subsets.

Since all of the isolated RNA was reverse transcribed, expressed TCRB transcripts were what got sequenced. Clones were read by immunoSEQ multiplex PCR, and TCRdb kept only the in-frame ones, dropping some. This repertoire shows about 650,000 clones, approximately 13% found once; its top ten account for approximately 0.11%. These receptors' targets are unknown. What was sequenced was naive CD4+ T cells from blood. These receptor sequences come from a man aged 30-40 years with type 1 diabetes.

For this clone: This same CDR3 is encoded by further DNA sequences in the sample. J is TRBJ2-6 and V is TRBV19; possibly TRBD1 for D (5 bases). The CDR3 runs to 15 residues. Trimming took off 2 bases at V and 1 base at J, with 6 bases between the two ends. Germline V lookup: CDR1 LNHDA, CDR2 SQIVND (reference sequence). CDR3 residues: CASSIQGSGANVLTF. DNA for the CDR3: TGTGCCAGTAGTATACAGGGATCTGGGGCCAACGTCCTGACTTTC.

The chain uses TRBV6-1 and TRBJ2-7, with D hard to call. Looked up from germline, CDR1 is MNHNS and CDR2 is SASEGT. The CDR3 loop spans 11 amino acids. Deletions cut 3 bases from V and 4 bases from J, with 4 bases between. The CDR3 nucleotides are TGTGCCAGCAGTGAGCTATACGAGCAGTACTTC. Translated: CASSELYEQYF.

The rearrangement uses TRBV11-2 and TRBJ2-5, with D possibly matching TRBD2 (6 bases). This CDR3 region has 14 residues. Trimming removed 3 bases at V and 1 base at J, with 9 bases between. The V gene's germline CDR1 is SGHAT and CDR2 FQNNGV. The DNA of the CDR3 is TGTGCCAGCAGCTTCCGGGACTTCCAAGAGACCCAGTACTTC. Protein product: CASSFRDFQETQYF.

This clone was counted a few times. The J gene is TRBJ2-2, the V gene TRBV7-8, with D unresolved. Germline V CDR1 and CDR2: SGHVS, FQNEAQ. V shed 4 bases and J shed 3 bases, with 9 bases lying between them. The length of the CDR3 is 14 residues. CDR3 bases: TGTGCCAGCAGCTCCCGGGTGGACACCGGGGAGCTGTTTTTT. Translated: CASSSRVDTGELFF.

This clone has just a few counts. The rearrangement uses TRBV6-5 and TRBJ2-7; weak D call: TRBD1 (5 bases). From germline, CDR1 is MNHEY and CDR2 SVGAGI. V gave up 0 bases and J gave up 4 bases, with 10 bases separating them. The CDR3 is 14 amino acids. The CDR3 nucleotides read TGTGCCAGCAGTTACTCCGGACAACATTACGAGCAGTACTTC. It specifies CASSYSGQHYEQYF.

The V call is TRBV4-2, the J call TRBJ1-4; no definite D call. V was shortened by 1 base and J by 5 bases, with 5 bases between the two germline ends. The length of the CDR3 is 13 residues. CDR1 is LGHNA and CDR2 is YNFKEQ in the germline V gene. The CDR3 loop is CASSQGQNEKLFF. CDR3 DNA sequence: TGTGCCAGCAGCCAAGGGCAGAATGAAAAACTGTTTTTT.

Only a few counts were recorded for this clone. The chain links TRBV6-5 to TRBJ1-6; perhaps TRBD1 as D (6 bases). Trimming took off 6 bases at V and 9 bases at J, with 12 bases between the two ends. The V gene's germline CDR1 is MNHEY and CDR2 SVGAGI. This CDR3 is 13 amino acids long. CDR3 residues: CASRPGHTSPLHF. Written as DNA, the CDR3 is TGTGCCAGCAGACCGGGACACACTTCACCCCTCCACTTT.

Worth noting for this clone: This sample includes further DNA sequences coding for the same CDR3. This rearrangement joins TRBV5-1 to TRBJ2-3; D uncertain. The CDR3 consists of 13 residues. Trimming left V 1 base short and J 0 bases short, with 3 bases between. Germline CDR1 reads SGHRS; CDR2 reads YFSETQ. This CDR3 reads CASSLTSTDTQYF. In nucleotides, the CDR3 is TGCGCCAGCAGCTTGACTAGCACAGATACGCAGTATTTT.

This clone was observed a handful of times. This same CDR3 is encoded by further DNA sequences in the sample. The chain couples TRBV9 to TRBJ2-6; D ambiguous. Trimming pared 4 bases from V and 0 bases from J, leaving 8 bases between. Germline lookup yields CDR1 SGDLS and CDR2 YYNGEE. The CDR3 runs to 15 residues. The CDR3 here is CASSPLSSGANVLTF. The CDR3 coding sequence is TGTGCCAGCAGCCCACTGAGCTCTGGGGCCAACGTCCTGACTTTC.

With regard to this clone: Other DNA sequences in the same sample also yield this CDR3. The chain combines TRBV5-4 with TRBJ2-3; no clear D gene. Germline CDR1 and CDR2: SGHNT and YYREEE (reference sequence). The CDR3 extends over 13 amino acids. The V gene lost 0 bases and the J gene lost 1 base, with 3 bases spanning the gap. CDR3 amino acids: CASSLVGTDTQYF. The CDR3 DNA reads TGTGCCAGCAGCTTGGTCGGCACAGATACGCAGTATTTT.

V and J are TRBV25-1 and TRBJ1-2; D remains ambiguous. The CDR3 length is 11 residues. Trimming took 1 base from V and 6 from J, leaving 3 bases between them. The germline gives CDR1 MGHDK, CDR2 SYGVNS. DNA for the CDR3: TGTGCCAGCAGTGAATCTCATGGCTACACCTTC. Translation gives CASSESHGYTF.

The V call is TRBV20-1, the J call TRBJ1-6; no firm D call. V was trimmed by 2 bases and J by 9 bases, leaving 5 bases between them. The CDR3 length is 11 residues. Germline assignment: CDR1 DFQATT and CDR2 SNEGSKA (reference sequence). The CDR3 here is CSARNGSPLHF. CDR3 in DNA: TGCAGTGCTAGAAACGGTTCACCCCTCCACTTT.

This clone appeared a few times. This rearrangement joins TRBV7-2 to TRBJ2-5; D gene ambiguous. Per the germline V gene, CDR1 is SGHTA and CDR2 is FQGNSA. Trimming took off 3 bases at V and 2 bases at J, with 10 bases between the two ends. This CDR3 comprises 14 residues. The CDR3 DNA reads as TGTGCCAGCAGCTTCGCAACAGCTCAAGAGACCCAGTACTTC. Translation gives CASSFATAQETQYF.

This clone has just a few counts. The chain couples TRBV10-3 to TRBJ2-2; perhaps TRBD2 as D (5 bases). The V end was cut by 8 bases, the J end by 1 base, with 11 bases between. Germline V CDR1 and CDR2: ENHRY, SYGVKD. This CDR3 region has 14 residues. The CDR3 is CAIFPGGNTGELFF. The CDR3 region has the DNA TGTGCCATCTTTCCCGGAGGGAACACCGGGGAGCTGTTTTTT.

The chain links TRBV7-2 to TRBJ2-7, with D tentatively TRBD1 (7 bases). Germline V lookup: CDR1 SGHTA, CDR2 FQGNSA. The CDR3 totals 15 residues. V dropped 1 base and J dropped 2 bases, with 12 bases sitting between them. CDR3 sequence reads: CASSLGAGGPYEQYF. CDR3 bases: TGTGCCAGCAGCTTAGGGGCAGGGGGGCCCTACGAGCAGTACTTC.

V and J are TRBV27 and TRBJ2-5, with D possibly being TRBD1 (5 bases). The CDR3 loop spans 17 amino acids. In germline, CDR1 is MNHEY, CDR2 SMNVEV (reference sequence). V shed 7 bases and J shed 5 bases, with 26 bases lying between them. The CDR3 region is CASMFLTGQQAMETQYF. CDR3 nucleotides: TGTGCCAGCATGTTTTTGACCGGTCAACAGGCGATGGAGACCCAGTACTTC.

This clone has a handful of counts. CDR3 coding DNA: TGCGCCAGCAGCCAGGCGCCGGGTGATTCACCCCTCCACTTT. Translated, it gives CASSQAPGDSPLHF. This chain uses TRBV4-3 with TRBJ1-6; D unresolved. Germline V gene data show CDR1 as LGHNA and CDR2 as YSLEER. The CDR3 has 14 residues. V lost 3 bases and J 8 bases, leaving 11 bases between the germline ends.

V gene TRBV7-2 combines with J gene TRBJ2-7, with TRBD1 matching over 8 bases. The CDR3 contains 15 residues. J gave up 5 bases and V 3 bases, and 9 bases lay outside the gene matches. From germline, CDR1 is SGHTA and CDR2 FQGNSA. This CDR3 is CASSLGQALAHEQYF. DNA of the CDR3: TGTGCCAGCAGCTTGGGACAGGCCCTGGCCCACGAGCAGTACTTC.

The V and J genes are TRBV7-6 and TRBJ1-1, with 9 bases fitting TRBD1. V shed 4 bases and J 2 bases; nucleotides not matched to a gene: 5. The CDR3 totals 15 residues. The germline V gene encodes CDR1 SGHVS and CDR2 FNYEAQ. CDR3 sequence: CASSSPDRGNTEAFF. In nucleotides, the CDR3 is TGTGCCAGCAGCTCCCCGGACAGGGGAAACACTGAAGCTTTCTTT.

The chain recombines TRBV20-1 with TRBJ1-2, with D possibly matching TRBD1 (6 bases). The germline V gene encodes CDR1 DFQATT and CDR2 SNEGSKA (reference sequence). Trimming removed 3 bases from V and 7 bases from J, with 9 bases in between. There are 11 residues in the CDR3. The CDR3 protein is CSASLRGGYTF. DNA for the CDR3: TGCAGTGCTAGTCTCAGGGGTGGCTACACCTTC.

The J gene is TRBJ2-7, the V gene TRBV5-1, with 9 nucleotides matching TRBD2. Germline V gene data show CDR1 as SGHRS and CDR2 as YFSETQ. The CDR3 spans 14 residues. The V and J ends lost 0 bases and 7 bases, in that order; junction bases with no gene match: 5. The chain's CDR3 is CASSLVLAGREQYF. CDR3 nucleotide sequence: TGCGCCAGCAGCTTGGTCCTAGCGGGGCGGGAGCAGTACTTC.

The V and J genes are TRBV9 and TRBJ2-3; TRBD2 matches 10 bases. The junction had 15 bases not matched to a gene; V was cut back by 4 bases and J by 4 bases. The CDR3 spans 18 residues. Germline values: CDR1 SGDLS, CDR2 YYNGEE. The CDR3 DNA is TGTGCCAGCAGCTCGGGGAACGGGGGACTAGCGTACGCAGATACGCAGTATTTT. Protein product: CASSSGNGGLAYADTQYF.

This clone was detected a few times. The V gene is TRBV18, the J gene TRBJ1-1; D gene unclear. The CDR3 length is 16 residues. Deletions cut 2 bases from V and 0 bases from J, with 13 bases between. The germline V gene encodes CDR1 KGHSH and CDR2 LQKENI. CDR3 in amino acids: CASSPLEGSMNTEAFF. The CDR3 coding sequence is TGTGCCAGCTCACCATTGGAGGGTTCTATGAACACTGAAGCTTTCTTT.

Written as DNA, the CDR3 is TGTGCCAGCTCACAATTGGACATATCCCAGCCCCAGCATTTT. Amino acid sequence: CASSQLDISQPQHF. V usage is TRBV18 and J usage is TRBJ1-5; D may be TRBD1 (5 bases). CDR1 KGHSH and CDR2 LQKENI come from the germline V gene. The V end lost 4 bases, the J end lost 7 bases, and 14 bases lay between the germline ends. This CDR3 spans 14 amino acids. The full variable domain, its missing parts supplied by reference TRBV18 and TRBJ1-5, is NAGVMQNPRHLVRRRGQEARLRCSPMKGHSHVYWYRQLPEEGLKFMVYLQKENIIDESGMPKERFSAEFPKEGPSILRIQQVVRGDSAAYFCASSQLDISQPQHFGDGTRLSIL.